This T cell receptor (beta chain) was documented in a study of blood T cell repertoires in COVID-19. This CDR3 is 12 amino acids long. V was cut by 3 bases and J by 3 bases, with 6 bases left in between. Assay used: immunoSEQ multiplex PCR; TCRdb lists only in-frame clones, some missing. The table includes about 30,000 clones, 80% to 90% detected once. This chain connects TRBV12-3 or TRBV12-4 to TRBJ2-7; the D is unclear. Sample: peripheral blood. The sequence was obtained from a human donor in a cohort sampled during active COVID-19. CDR3 amino acids: CASSFSGYEQYF. The DNA for the CDR3 is TGTGCCAGCAGTTTTTCAGGCTACGAGCAGTACTTC.